This TCR beta chain was identified in a study of cytomegalovirus exposure and HLA in healthy donors. The V and J ends lost 4 bases and 7 bases, in that order; junction bases with no gene match: 6. The CDR3 has 14 residues. CDR1 LGHNT and CDR2 FRNRAP come from the germline V gene. It was with 60 Vbeta and 13 Jbeta primers that the PCR ran. Repertoires were generated with immunoSEQ multiplex PCR, while TCRdb's copy carries only in-frame clones and drops some. This sample has approximately 140,000 clones, with about 74% found just once. This clone was recorded once. This receptor was obtained from a woman in her sixties in good health and CMV-seronegative. Sequencing was carried out using PBMCs. The rearrangement joins TRBV12-5 to TRBJ2-1, with 8 nucleotides matching TRBD1. The CDR3 reads CASGSDRVGNEQFF. CDR3 sequence (DNA): TGTGCTAGTGGTTCGGACAGGGTAGGTAATGAGCAGTTCTTC.